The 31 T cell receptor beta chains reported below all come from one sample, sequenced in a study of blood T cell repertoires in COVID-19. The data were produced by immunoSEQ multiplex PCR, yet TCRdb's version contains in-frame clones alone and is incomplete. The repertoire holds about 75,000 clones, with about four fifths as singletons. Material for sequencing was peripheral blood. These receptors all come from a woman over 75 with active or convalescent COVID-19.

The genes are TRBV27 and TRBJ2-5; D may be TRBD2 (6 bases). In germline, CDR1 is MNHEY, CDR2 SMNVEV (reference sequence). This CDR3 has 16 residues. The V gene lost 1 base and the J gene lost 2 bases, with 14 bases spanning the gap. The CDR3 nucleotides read TGTGCCAGCAGTTTATGGTCGGCGGGGCAACAAGAGACCCAGTACTTC. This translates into CASSLWSAGQQETQYF.

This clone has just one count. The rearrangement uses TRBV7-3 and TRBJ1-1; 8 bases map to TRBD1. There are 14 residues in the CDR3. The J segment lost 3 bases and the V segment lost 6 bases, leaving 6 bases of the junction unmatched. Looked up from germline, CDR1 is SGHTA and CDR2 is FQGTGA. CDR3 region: CASSPNRGYTEAFF. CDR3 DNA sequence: TGTGCCAGCAGTCCGAACAGGGGGTACACTGAAGCTTTCTTT.

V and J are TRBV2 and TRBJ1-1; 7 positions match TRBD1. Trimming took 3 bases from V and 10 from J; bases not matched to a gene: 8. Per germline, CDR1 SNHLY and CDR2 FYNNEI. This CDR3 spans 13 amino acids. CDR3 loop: CASSELAGGGAFF. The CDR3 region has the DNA TGTGCCAGCAGTGAGTTGGCAGGGGGTGGAGCTTTCTTT.

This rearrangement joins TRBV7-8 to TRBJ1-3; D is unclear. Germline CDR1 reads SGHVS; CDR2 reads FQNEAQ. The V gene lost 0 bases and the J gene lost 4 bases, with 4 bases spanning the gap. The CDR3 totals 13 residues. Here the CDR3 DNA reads TGTGCCAGCAGCTTAGCTAGCGGAAACACCATATATTTT. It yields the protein CASSLASGNTIYF.

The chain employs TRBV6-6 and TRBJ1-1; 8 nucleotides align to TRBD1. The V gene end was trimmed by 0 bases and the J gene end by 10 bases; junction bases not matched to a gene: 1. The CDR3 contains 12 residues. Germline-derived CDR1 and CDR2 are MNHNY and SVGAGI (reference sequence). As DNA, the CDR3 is TGTGCCAGCAGTTACTCAACAGGGGGAGCTTTCTTT. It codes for CASSYSTGGAFF.

As DNA, the CDR3 is TGTGCCAGTACGGACAGGGGTCTCACTGAAGCTTTCTTT. Translation gives CASTDRGLTEAFF. The chain combines TRBV19 with TRBJ1-1, with 9 bases aligning to TRBD1. Per germline, CDR1 LNHDA and CDR2 SQIVND (reference sequence). V trimming: 7 bases; J trimming: 4 bases; junction bases outside the gene matches: 4. There are 13 residues in the CDR3.

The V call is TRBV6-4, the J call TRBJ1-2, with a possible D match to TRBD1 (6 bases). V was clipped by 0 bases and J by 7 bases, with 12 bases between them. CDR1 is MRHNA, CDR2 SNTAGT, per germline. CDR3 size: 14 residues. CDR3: CASSDSGRGRGYTF. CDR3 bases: TGTGCCAGCAGTGACTCTGGCAGGGGTCGTGGCTACACCTTC.

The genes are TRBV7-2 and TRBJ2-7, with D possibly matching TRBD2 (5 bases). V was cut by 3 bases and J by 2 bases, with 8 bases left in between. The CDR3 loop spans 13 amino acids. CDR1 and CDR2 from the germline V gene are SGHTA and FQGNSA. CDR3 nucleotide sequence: TGTGCCAGCAGCTTGTACGGGACCTACGAGCAGTACTTC. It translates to CASSLYGTYEQYF.

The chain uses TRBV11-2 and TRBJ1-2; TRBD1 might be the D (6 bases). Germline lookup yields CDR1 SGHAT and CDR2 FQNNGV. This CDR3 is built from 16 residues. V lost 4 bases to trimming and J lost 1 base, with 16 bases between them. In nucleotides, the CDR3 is TGTGCCAGCAGCTCCATAACAGGGACCAATAACTATGGCTACACCTTC. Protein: CASSSITGTNNYGYTF.

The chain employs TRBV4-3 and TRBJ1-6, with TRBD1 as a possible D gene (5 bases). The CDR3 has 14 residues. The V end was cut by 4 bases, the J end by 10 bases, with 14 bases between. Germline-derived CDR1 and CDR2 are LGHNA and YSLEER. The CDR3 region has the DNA TGCGCCAGCAGCCCAGGGAACTATGGGTCACCCCTCCACTTT. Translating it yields CASSPGNYGSPLHF.

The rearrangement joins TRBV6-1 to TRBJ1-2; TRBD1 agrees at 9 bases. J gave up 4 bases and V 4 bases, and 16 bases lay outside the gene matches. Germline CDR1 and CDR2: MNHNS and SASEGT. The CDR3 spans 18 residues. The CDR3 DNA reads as TGTGCCAGCAGTGTCACTATACCGGAAGGACAGGGGATCTATGGCTACACCTTC. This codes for CASSVTIPEGQGIYGYTF.

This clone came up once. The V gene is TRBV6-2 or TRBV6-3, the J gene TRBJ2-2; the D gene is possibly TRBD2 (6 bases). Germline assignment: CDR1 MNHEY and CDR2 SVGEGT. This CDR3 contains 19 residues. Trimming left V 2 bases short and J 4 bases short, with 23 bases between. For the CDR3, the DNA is TGTGCCAGCAGTTACCCCGCGGGGCTCCTGGGACTGATCACCGGGGAGCTGTTTTTT. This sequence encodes CASSYPAGLLGLITGELFF.

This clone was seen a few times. In nucleotides, the CDR3 is TGTGCCAGCAGTATTAGTCGGGAATCCATGAATCAGCCCCAGCATTTT. It is translated as CASSISRESMNQPQHF. J is TRBJ1-5 and V is TRBV6-2 or TRBV6-3; D uncertain. The length of the CDR3 is 16 residues. Germline V gene lookup returns CDR1 MNHEY and CDR2 SVGEGT. The V end lost 5 bases, the J end lost 4 bases, and 18 bases lay between the germline ends.

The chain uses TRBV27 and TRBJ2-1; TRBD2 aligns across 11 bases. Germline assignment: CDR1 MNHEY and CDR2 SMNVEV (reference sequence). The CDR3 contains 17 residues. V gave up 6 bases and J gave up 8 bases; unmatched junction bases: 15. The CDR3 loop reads CASRLWGNSGRAHEQFF. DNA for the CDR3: TGTGCCAGCAGGCTATGGGGCAATAGCGGGAGGGCTCATGAGCAGTTCTTC.

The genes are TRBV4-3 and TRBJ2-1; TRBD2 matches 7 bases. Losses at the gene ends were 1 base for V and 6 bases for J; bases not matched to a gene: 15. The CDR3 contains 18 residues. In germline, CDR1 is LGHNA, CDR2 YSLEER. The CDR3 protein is CASSQGVAGLRLRNEQFF. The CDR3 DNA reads TGCGCCAGCAGCCAAGGGGTAGCGGGCCTGAGGCTCCGCAATGAGCAGTTCTTC.

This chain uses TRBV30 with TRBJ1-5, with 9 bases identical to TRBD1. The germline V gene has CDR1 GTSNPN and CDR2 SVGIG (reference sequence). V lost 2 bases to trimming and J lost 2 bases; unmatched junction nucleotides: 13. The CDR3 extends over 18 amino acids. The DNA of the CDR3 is TGTGCCTGGAGTCTGACGGGACAGGGTGGGGTTGGCAATCAGCCCCAGCATTTT. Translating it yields CAWSLTGQGGVGNQPQHF.

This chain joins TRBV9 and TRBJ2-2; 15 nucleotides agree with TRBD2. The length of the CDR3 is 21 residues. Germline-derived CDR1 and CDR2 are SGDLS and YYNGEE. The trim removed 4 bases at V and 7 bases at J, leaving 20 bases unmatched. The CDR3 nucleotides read TGTGCCAGCAGCCTCCAAGTAACCGCGGGACTAGCGGGAGGATTTGGCGGGGAGCTGTTTTTT. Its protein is CASSLQVTAGLAGGFGGELFF.

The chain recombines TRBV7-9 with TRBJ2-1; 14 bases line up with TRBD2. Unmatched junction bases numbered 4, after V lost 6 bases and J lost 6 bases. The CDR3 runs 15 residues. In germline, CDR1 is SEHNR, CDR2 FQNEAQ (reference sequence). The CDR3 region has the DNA TGTGCCAGCAGGGTGGGACTAGCGGGAGTCAATGAGCAGTTCTTC. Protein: CASRVGLAGVNEQFF.

The CDR3 loop is CASRLTGDSYEQYF. The CDR3 DNA follows: TGTGCCAGCAGACTCACAGGGGACTCCTACGAGCAGTACTTC. The gene calls are TRBV14 and TRBJ2-7; TRBD1 agrees at 7 bases. CDR1 SGHDN and CDR2 FVKESK come from the germline V gene. The CDR3 covers 14 residues. J gave up 0 bases and V 6 bases, and 5 bases lay outside the gene matches.

CDR3 residues: CASSHRGRYGTEAFF. The CDR3 DNA reads TGTGCCAGCAGCCACCGTGGCAGATATGGCACTGAAGCTTTCTTT. The V gene is TRBV14, the J gene TRBJ1-1, with unresolved D. The V end was cut by 3 bases, the J end by 4 bases, with 15 bases between. Per the germline V gene, CDR1 is SGHDN and CDR2 is FVKESK. The CDR3 length is 15 residues. Together with reference TRBV14 and TRBJ1-1, the CDR3 gives the full variable domain: EAGVTQFPSHSVIEKGQTVTLRCDPISGHDNLYWYRRVMGKEIKFLLHFVKESKQDESGMPNNRFLAERTGGTYSTLKVQPAELEDSGVYFCASSHRGRYGTEAFFGQGTRLTVV.

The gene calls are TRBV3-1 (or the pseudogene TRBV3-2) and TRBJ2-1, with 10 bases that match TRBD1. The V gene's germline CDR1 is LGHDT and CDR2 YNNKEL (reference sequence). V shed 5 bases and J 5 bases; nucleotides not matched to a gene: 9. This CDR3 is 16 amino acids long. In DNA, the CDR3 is TGTGCCAGCAGCACCCAGGGACAGGGGATCGACAATGAGCAGTTCTTC. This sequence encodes CASSTQGQGIDNEQFF.

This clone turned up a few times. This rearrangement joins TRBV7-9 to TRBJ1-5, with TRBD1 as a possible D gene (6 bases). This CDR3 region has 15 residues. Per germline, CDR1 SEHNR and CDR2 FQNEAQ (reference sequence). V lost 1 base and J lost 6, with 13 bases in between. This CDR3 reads CASSLGGGGTQPQHF. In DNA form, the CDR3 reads TGTGCCAGCAGCTTAGGGGGCGGGGGCACTCAGCCCCAGCATTTT.

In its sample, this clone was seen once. This chain's CDR3 is CASLQGSRTEAFF. The CDR3 region has the DNA TGTGCCAGCCTCCAGGGTTCGAGGACTGAAGCTTTCTTT. The V and J genes are TRBV6-6 and TRBJ1-1, with D possibly matching TRBD1 (5 bases). In germline, CDR1 is MNHNY, CDR2 SVGAGI (reference sequence). V shed 8 bases and J shed 5 bases, with 15 bases lying between them. The CDR3 length is 13 residues.

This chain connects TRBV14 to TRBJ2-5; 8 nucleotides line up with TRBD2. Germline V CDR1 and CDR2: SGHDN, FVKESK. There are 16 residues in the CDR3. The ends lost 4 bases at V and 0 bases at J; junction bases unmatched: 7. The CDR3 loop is CASSPGLATYQETQYF. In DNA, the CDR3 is TGTGCCAGCAGCCCCGGACTAGCCACGTACCAAGAGACCCAGTACTTC.

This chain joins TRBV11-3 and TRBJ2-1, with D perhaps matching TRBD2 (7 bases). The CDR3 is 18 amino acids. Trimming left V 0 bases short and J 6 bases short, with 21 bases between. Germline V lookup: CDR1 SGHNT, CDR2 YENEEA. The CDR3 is CASSLDLRGGGAGNEQFF. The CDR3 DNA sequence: TGTGCCAGCAGCTTAGATCTCCGTGGGGGGGGCGCCGGCAATGAGCAGTTCTTC.

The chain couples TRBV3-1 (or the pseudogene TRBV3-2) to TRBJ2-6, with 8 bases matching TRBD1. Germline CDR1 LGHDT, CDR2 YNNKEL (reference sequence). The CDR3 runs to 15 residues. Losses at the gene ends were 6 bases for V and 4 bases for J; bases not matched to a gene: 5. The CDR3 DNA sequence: TGTGCCAGCAGACGGACAGGGTACGGGGCCAACGTCCTGACTTTC. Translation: CASRRTGYGANVLTF.

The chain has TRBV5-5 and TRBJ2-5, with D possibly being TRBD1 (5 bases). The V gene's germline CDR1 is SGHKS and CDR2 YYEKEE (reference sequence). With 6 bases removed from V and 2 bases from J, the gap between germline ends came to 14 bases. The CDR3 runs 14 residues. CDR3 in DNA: TGTGCCAGCACCCCGACAGCAGCACAAGAGACCCAGTACTTC. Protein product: CASTPTAAQETQYF.

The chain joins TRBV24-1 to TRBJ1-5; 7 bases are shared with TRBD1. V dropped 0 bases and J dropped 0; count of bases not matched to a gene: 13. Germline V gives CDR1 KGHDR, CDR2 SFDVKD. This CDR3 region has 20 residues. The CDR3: CATSDLHGSGTEDSNQPQHF. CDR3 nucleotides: TGTGCCACCAGTGATTTGCACGGTTCCGGGACAGAGGATAGCAATCAGCCCCAGCATTTT.

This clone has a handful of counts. CDR3 residues: CASSDDKRGETQYF. The DNA for the CDR3 is TGTGCCAGCAGCGACGACAAACGGGGAGAGACCCAGTACTTC. The V and J genes are TRBV7-8 and TRBJ2-5, with D possibly matching TRBD2 (5 bases). Germline values: CDR1 SGHVS, CDR2 FQNEAQ. The CDR3 is 14 residues long. The V gene lost 5 bases and the J gene lost 4 bases, with 14 bases spanning the gap.

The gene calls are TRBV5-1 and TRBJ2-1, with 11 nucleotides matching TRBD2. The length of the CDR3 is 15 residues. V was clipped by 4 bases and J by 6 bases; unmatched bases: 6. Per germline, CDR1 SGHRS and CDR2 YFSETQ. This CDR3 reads CASSALAGGLNEQFF. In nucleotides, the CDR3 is TGCGCCAGCAGCGCCCTAGCGGGGGGCCTCAATGAGCAGTTCTTC.

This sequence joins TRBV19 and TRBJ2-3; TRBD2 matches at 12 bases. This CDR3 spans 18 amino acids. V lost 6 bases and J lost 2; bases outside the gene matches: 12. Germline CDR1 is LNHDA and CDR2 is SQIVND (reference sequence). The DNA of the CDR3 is TGTGCCAGTAGCCGAAGACTAGCGGGAGAGCCTTCCACAGATACGCAGTATTTT. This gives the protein CASSRRLAGEPSTDTQYF.